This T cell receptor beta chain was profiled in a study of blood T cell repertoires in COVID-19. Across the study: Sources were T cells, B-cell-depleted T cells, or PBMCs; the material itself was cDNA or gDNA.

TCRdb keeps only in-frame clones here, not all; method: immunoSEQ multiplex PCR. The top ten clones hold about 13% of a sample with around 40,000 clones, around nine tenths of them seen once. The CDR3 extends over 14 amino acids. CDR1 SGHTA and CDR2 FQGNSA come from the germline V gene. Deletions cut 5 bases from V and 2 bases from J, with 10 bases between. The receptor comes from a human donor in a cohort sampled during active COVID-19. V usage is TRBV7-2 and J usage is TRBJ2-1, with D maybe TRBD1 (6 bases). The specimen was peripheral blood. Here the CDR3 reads CASSAQGPYNEQFF. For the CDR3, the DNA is TGTGCCAGCAGCGCTCAGGGGCCCTACAATGAGCAGTTCTTC. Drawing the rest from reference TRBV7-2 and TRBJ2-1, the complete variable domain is GAGVSQSPSNKVTEKGKDVELRCDPISGHTALYWYRQSLGQGLEFLIYFQGNSAPDKSGLPSDRFSAERTGGSVSTLTIQRTQQEDSAVYLCASSAQGPYNEQFFGPGTRLTVL.